Below, 7 T cell receptor beta chains from the same sample are listed, as sequenced in a study of somatic mutations in cytotoxic T cells in rheumatoid arthritis. Generated by immunoSEQ multiplex PCR, the TCRdb table keeps only in-frame clones and is missing some. The profile shows roughly 4,000 clones, under 95% of them singletons. The sample was CD8+ T cells sorted from blood. These receptors were obtained from a woman aged 55-70 years with rheumatoid arthritis.

The chain is built from TRBV13 and TRBJ2-5, with a possible D match to TRBD2 (6 bases). The ends were cut back, 5 bases at V and 5 bases at J, with 9 bases in the middle. The germline gives CDR1 PRHDT, CDR2 FYEKMQ (reference sequence). CDR3 size: 12 residues. The CDR3 loop reads CASSPLAETQYF. In DNA form, the CDR3 reads TGTGCCAGCAGCCCTCTAGCGGAGACCCAGTACTTC.

The rearrangement joins TRBV10-3 to TRBJ2-1; 7 nucleotides align to TRBD1. Losses at the gene ends were 10 bases for V and 4 bases for J; bases not matched to a gene: 7. This CDR3 spans 13 amino acids. Germline CDR1 reads ENHRY; CDR2 reads SYGVKD. The DNA of the CDR3 is TGTGCCACCGGGACAGTAAATTACAATGAGCAGTTCTTC. Encoded protein: CATGTVNYNEQFF.

The chain combines TRBV13 with TRBJ2-4; 10 nucleotides line up with TRBD2. Germline CDR1 reads PRHDT; CDR2 reads FYEKMQ (reference sequence). J was trimmed by 7 bases and V by 5 bases; bases with no gene match: 14. This CDR3 is 17 amino acids long. The CDR3 loop is CASSPGGSGGVGNIQYF. DNA for the CDR3: TGTGCCAGCAGCCCCGGCGGGAGCGGGGGGGTTGGGAACATTCAGTACTTC. Supplemented by reference TRBV13 and TRBJ2-4, the full variable domain reads AAGVIQSPRHLIKEKRETATLKCYPIPRHDTVYWYQQGPGQDPQFLISFYEKMQSDKGSIPDRFSAQQFSDYHSELNMSSLELGDSALYFCASSPGGSGGVGNIQYFGAGTRLSVL.

The chain links TRBV30 to TRBJ2-1, with D possibly being TRBD2 (6 bases). Trimming removed 2 bases at V and 7 bases at J, with 12 bases between. The CDR3 sequence is 13 residues long. CDR1 GTSNPN and CDR2 SVGIG come from the germline V gene (reference sequence). CDR3 DNA: TGTGCCTGGAGTCACGTTGCGGGGAATGAGCAGTTCTTC. Translated: CAWSHVAGNEQFF.

V gene TRBV5-6 combines with J gene TRBJ1-2; 7 bases fit TRBD1. The CDR3 totals 15 residues. V shed 4 bases and J 2 bases; nucleotides not matched to a gene: 8. Per the germline V gene, CDR1 is SGHDT and CDR2 is YYEEEE. CDR3 nucleotide sequence: TGTGCCAGCAGCCAAGACAGGGCCAGGAACTATGGCTACACCTTC. Protein product: CASSQDRARNYGYTF.

The V gene is TRBV5-1, the J gene TRBJ2-7, with D possibly matching TRBD1 (6 bases). The CDR3 totals 13 residues. Trimming took off 2 bases at V and 4 bases at J, with 10 bases between the two ends. Germline CDR1 is SGHRS and CDR2 is YFSETQ. Here the CDR3 reads CASSFTRGYEQYF. In nucleotides, the CDR3 is TGCGCCAGCAGCTTTACTAGGGGGTACGAGCAGTACTTC.

The chain recombines TRBV7-9 with TRBJ2-7; tentatively, D is TRBD1 (5 bases). Trimming left V 0 bases short and J 6 bases short, with 12 bases between. Germline CDR1 reads SEHNR; CDR2 reads FQNEAQ (reference sequence). The CDR3 is made up of 14 amino acids. This chain's CDR3 is CASSLAGLYGEQYF. The DNA of the CDR3 is TGTGCCAGCAGCTTAGCGGGGCTCTATGGCGAGCAGTACTTC.